Listed here are 21 T cell receptor beta chains from one sample, sequenced in a study of blood T cell repertoires in COVID-19. Generated by immunoSEQ multiplex PCR, the TCRdb table keeps only in-frame clones and is missing some. The sample lists roughly 340,000 clones, around nine tenths occurring once. Sequencing used peripheral blood. All receptors come from a woman in her 70s with COVID-19, enrolled during active disease.

The CDR3 sequence is CATSDFRTEGGETQYF. CDR3 coding DNA: TGTGCCACCAGTGATTTCAGGACAGAGGGAGGGGAGACCCAGTACTTC. The chain links TRBV24-1 to TRBJ2-5; weak D call: TRBD2 (7 bases). Germline V CDR1 and CDR2: KGHDR, SFDVKD. There are 16 residues in the CDR3. Trimming took 1 base from V and 5 from J, leaving 16 bases between them.

The chain combines TRBV28 with TRBJ1-5; a possible D gene is TRBD1 (5 bases). Germline lookup yields CDR1 MDHEN and CDR2 SYDVKM. V was trimmed by 6 bases and J by 2 bases, leaving 20 bases between them. This CDR3 has 17 amino acids. The CDR3 reads CASRPSVGLGGNQPQHF. As DNA, the CDR3 is TGTGCCAGCAGACCATCCGTGGGGTTAGGGGGCAATCAGCCCCAGCATTTT.

This chain joins TRBV7-9 and TRBJ1-1, with unresolved D. Germline CDR1 is SEHNR and CDR2 is FQNEAQ (reference sequence). The CDR3 runs to 15 residues. Trimming pared 5 bases from V and 4 bases from J, leaving 17 bases between. The CDR3 protein is CASSTEATGVTEAFF. In DNA form, the CDR3 reads TGTGCCAGCAGCACCGAGGCCACGGGAGTCACTGAAGCTTTCTTT.

Only one count was recorded for this clone. This rearrangement joins TRBV28 to TRBJ1-2; perhaps TRBD1 as D (6 bases). This CDR3 contains 14 residues. Germline-derived CDR1 and CDR2 are MDHEN and SYDVKM. Trimming took 4 bases from V and 7 from J, leaving 16 bases between them. The CDR3 is CASSSLGGAPGYTF. CDR3 nucleotide sequence: TGTGCCAGCAGTTCCCTTGGGGGGGCTCCTGGCTACACCTTC.

This clone turned up a few times. This chain links TRBV6-4 with TRBJ2-3; 8 bases align to TRBD2. This CDR3 spans 14 amino acids. The junction had 6 bases not matched to a gene; V was cut back by 8 bases and J by 2 bases. CDR1 and CDR2 from the germline V gene are MRHNA and SNTAGT. Written as DNA, the CDR3 is TGTGCCAGCGGTCCGGGGGGGCCCACAGATACGCAGTATTTT. This encodes CASGPGGPTDTQYF.

The rearrangement joins TRBV5-1 to TRBJ1-1, with D tentatively TRBD1 (6 bases). CDR1 is SGHRS, CDR2 YFSETQ, per germline. V lost 0 bases and J 0 bases, leaving 9 bases between the germline ends. The length of the CDR3 is 15 residues. The CDR3 DNA is TGCGCCAGCAGCTTGGAGGGACAAATGAACACTGAAGCTTTCTTT. Its translation: CASSLEGQMNTEAFF.

The CDR3 DNA follows: TGTGCCACCAGTGATGCGGGACAGGGGATAGGCGGCTACACCTTC. Its protein product is CATSDAGQGIGGYTF. This rearrangement joins TRBV24-1 to TRBJ1-2; 10 nucleotides agree with TRBD1. This CDR3 region has 15 residues. Germline lookup yields CDR1 KGHDR and CDR2 SFDVKD. Losses at the gene ends were 3 bases for V and 8 bases for J; bases not matched to a gene: 8.

J is TRBJ1-1 and V is TRBV27, with D perhaps TRBD1 (5 bases). Germline V CDR1 and CDR2: MNHEY, SMNVEV (reference sequence). CDR3 length: 15 residues. Deletions cut 0 bases from V and 6 bases from J, with 14 bases between. The CDR3 reads CASSLSRTTPPEAFF. The CDR3 DNA sequence: TGTGCCAGCAGTTTATCCCGGACAACCCCTCCTGAAGCTTTCTTT.

CDR3 in amino acids: CASSSGLAGGYYEQYF. CDR3 bases: TGTGCCAGCTCATCGGGACTAGCGGGGGGTTACTACGAGCAGTACTTC. The chain combines TRBV18 with TRBJ2-7; 15 positions agree with TRBD2. V gave up 5 bases and J gave up 3 bases; unmatched junction bases: 5. The CDR3 loop spans 16 amino acids. CDR1 is KGHSH and CDR2 is LQKENI in the germline V gene.

The chain recombines TRBV5-4 with TRBJ1-3; maybe TRBD1 (5 bases). V shed 2 bases and J shed 2 bases, with 11 bases lying between them. The CDR3 is 15 residues long. CDR1 is SGHNT and CDR2 is YYREEE in the germline V gene (reference sequence). In DNA form, the CDR3 reads TGTGCCAGCAGCTTAGACCGGGGGACTGGAAACACCATATATTTT. Translation: CASSLDRGTGNTIYF.

The genes are TRBV29-1 and TRBJ1-2; maybe TRBD1 (5 bases). With 5 bases removed from V and 4 bases from J, the gap between germline ends came to 8 bases. This CDR3 is built from 11 residues. Germline lookup yields CDR1 SQVTM and CDR2 ANQGSEA. In nucleotides, the CDR3 is TGCAGCGTTAGTGACAGCTATGGCTACACCTTC. This translates into CSVSDSYGYTF.

The gene calls are TRBV28 and TRBJ1-4; 9 bases map to TRBD1. CDR1 is MDHEN, CDR2 SYDVKM, per germline. The length of the CDR3 is 14 residues. V gave up 4 bases and J gave up 4 bases; unmatched junction bases: 1. CDR3 coding DNA: TGTGCCAGCAGTTCGGACAGGGGTAATGAAAAACTGTTTTTT. Residues: CASSSDRGNEKLFF.

This clone was seen a handful of times. The chain carries TRBV5-4 and TRBJ1-4; TRBD1 aligns across 7 bases. Looked up from germline, CDR1 is SGHNT and CDR2 is YYREEE (reference sequence). CDR3 length equals 15 residues. J gave up 4 bases and V 3 bases, and 6 bases lay outside the gene matches. CDR3 DNA: TGTGCCAGCAGCTCTGGGACAGTCGATAATGAAAAACTGTTTTTT. This gives the protein CASSSGTVDNEKLFF. Looking up the rest from reference TRBV5-4 and TRBJ1-4 gives the full variable domain: ETGVTQSPTHLIKTRGQQVTLRCSSQSGHNTVSWYQQALGQGPQFIFQYYREEENGRGNFPPRFSGLQFPNYSSELNVNALELDDSALYLCASSSGTVDNEKLFFGSGTQLSVL.

This clone showed up just a few times. The chain employs TRBV9 and TRBJ2-3; D may be TRBD2 (6 bases). The length of the CDR3 is 14 residues. Trimming took 4 bases from V and 9 from J, leaving 18 bases between them. The germline V gene has CDR1 SGDLS and CDR2 YYNGEE. Here the CDR3 reads CASSSLGGGATQYF. The CDR3 DNA is TGTGCCAGCAGCTCCCTGGGGGGAGGTGCCACGCAGTATTTT.

This CDR3 reads CATTRDRGLYEQYF. The DNA of the CDR3 is TGTGCCACCACCAGGGACAGGGGCCTCTACGAGCAGTACTTC. This chain joins TRBV15 and TRBJ2-7; 10 bases align to TRBD1. Germline loops: CDR1 LNHNV, CDR2 YYDKDF (reference sequence). The V segment lost 7 bases and the J segment 3 bases; nucleotides outside the gene matches: 6. The CDR3 sequence is 14 residues long.

CDR3 sequence: CASSQDLPRSGNTIYF. The CDR3 DNA reads TGCGCCAGCAGCCAAGATTTGCCAAGAAGCGGAAACACCATATATTTT. The chain recombines TRBV4-3 with TRBJ1-3; no reliable D call. Between the trimmed V and J ends, which lost 0 bases and 4 bases, there was a span of 13 bases. The CDR3 has 16 residues. CDR1 LGHNA and CDR2 YSLEER come from the germline V gene.

The rearrangement joins TRBV10-3 to TRBJ2-7, with 9 bases fitting TRBD1. This CDR3 comprises 11 residues. Germline CDR1 reads ENHRY; CDR2 reads SYGVKD. J gave up 12 bases and V 3 bases, and 3 bases lay outside the gene matches. CDR3 protein: CAISDGTGWYF. The CDR3 DNA reads as TGTGCCATCAGTGACGGGACAGGGTGGTACTTC.

The gene calls are TRBV27 and TRBJ1-6, with a tentative D call TRBD1 (5 bases). The germline V gene encodes CDR1 MNHEY and CDR2 SMNVEV (reference sequence). The CDR3 is 19 residues long. Trimming stripped 3 bases from V and 6 bases from J, with 24 bases between. The CDR3: CASSFSKTPGGQGNSPLHF. For the CDR3, the DNA is TGTGCCAGCAGTTTTTCAAAAACTCCAGGCGGCCAGGGTAATTCACCCCTCCACTTT.

The gene calls are TRBV5-6 and TRBJ2-5, with D possibly TRBD2 on 7 matching bases. V was cut by 5 bases and J by 1 base, with 9 bases left in between. The CDR3 consists of 13 residues. Germline assignment: CDR1 SGHDT and CDR2 YYEEEE. The CDR3 DNA is TGTGCCAGCAGGAGGGGGGGCCAAGAGACCCAGTACTTC. Translation gives CASRRGGQETQYF.

The chain is built from TRBV7-2 and TRBJ2-3, with 8 bases matching TRBD2. After removal of 3 bases from V and 3 bases from J, the junction contained 11 bases not matched to a gene. Germline V gene data show CDR1 as SGHTA and CDR2 as FQGNSA. The CDR3 extends over 17 amino acids. CDR3: CASSLPRSGGATDTQYF. In DNA, the CDR3 is TGTGCCAGCAGCTTGCCGAGGAGCGGGGGAGCAACAGATACGCAGTATTTT.

This clone was seen a handful of times. The CDR3 reads CASSVVPGGGNYGYTF. In nucleotides, the CDR3 is TGTGCCAGCAGCGTAGTCCCAGGGGGAGGTAACTATGGCTACACCTTC. The chain employs TRBV9 and TRBJ1-2, with 7 bases identical to TRBD1. Unmatched junction bases numbered 6, after V lost 0 bases and J lost 1 base. Germline V gene sequence: CDR1 SGDLS, CDR2 YYNGEE. CDR3 length equals 16 residues. The full variable domain, rest sourced from reference TRBV9 and TRBJ1-2, is DSGVTQTPKHLITATGQRVTLRCSPRSGDLSVYWYQQSLDQGLQFLIQYYNGEERAKGNILERFSAQQFPDLHSELNLSSLELGDSALYFCASSVVPGGGNYGYTFGSGTRLTVV.